Below, 13 T cell receptor beta chains from the same sample are listed, as sequenced in a study of T cells in Graves' hyperthyroidism and ophthalmopathy. Amplified TCR beta CDR3 regions came from RNA transcripts. First-round RT-PCR with HTBI primers amplified the TCR CDR3 region. TCRdb redid the calling of the multiplex PCR reads with MiXCR, one entry per CDR3 protein. This sample has about 620,000 distinct CDR3 sequences; around 15% occur once, and the top ten carry 3.8%. The source material was blood. These TCRs come from a woman aged 30 to 39 with Graves' hyperthyroidism.

J is TRBJ2-2 and V is TRBV28; 7 nucleotides agree with TRBD1. Unmatched junction bases numbered 11, after V lost 6 bases and J lost 7 bases. Germline V lookup: CDR1 MDHEN, CDR2 SYDVKM. This CDR3 has 15 residues. In nucleotides, the CDR3 is TGTGCCAGCAGCCTACCTGAGGGGGCTGGCGGGGAGCTGTTTTTT. Protein sequence: CASSLPEGAGGELFF.

To note about this clonotype: Just one base apart from a much larger clone, this may be a read error. The chain carries TRBV5-1 and TRBJ2-1; the D is unclear. The J call is uncertain, as TRBJ2-7 better fits the DNA end. The CDR3 consists of 16 residues. Germline assignment: CDR1 SGHRS and CDR2 YFSETQ. CDR3 in amino acids: CASSLGLGWDNNEQYF. The CDR3 DNA is TGCGCCAGCAGCTTGGGCCTGGGGTGGGATAACAATGAGCAGTACTTC.

Here the CDR3 reads CASSSIRTGGNYEQYF. Written as DNA, the CDR3 is TGTGCCAGCAGCTCTATTCGGACAGGGGGCAACTACGAGCAGTACTTC. V usage is TRBV2 and J usage is TRBJ2-7, with 11 bases that match TRBD1. The CDR3 is 16 residues long. V was clipped by 6 bases and J by 3 bases; unmatched bases: 10. Germline loops: CDR1 SNHLY, CDR2 FYNNEI.

The chain joins TRBV4-2 to TRBJ1-2, with a tentative D call TRBD1 (6 bases). V was cut by 0 bases and J by 4 bases, with 12 bases left in between. Germline-derived CDR1 and CDR2 are LGHNA and YNFKEQ. The CDR3 totals 15 residues. The CDR3, as DNA: TGTGCCAGCAGCCAAGAACAGGACAGAATCTATGGCTACACCTTC. It specifies CASSQEQDRIYGYTF.

This clonotype has a count of ten or more. The chain links TRBV20-1 to TRBJ2-2; 11 bases agree with TRBD2. V trimming: 1 base; J trimming: 3 bases; junction bases outside the gene matches: 4. The CDR3 is made up of 16 amino acids. Looked up from germline, CDR1 is DFQATT and CDR2 is SNEGSKA (reference sequence). The CDR3 reads CSARVQLAGDTGELFF. The CDR3 DNA reads as TGCAGTGCTAGAGTACAACTAGCGGGAGACACCGGGGAGCTGTTTTTT.

This clonotype occurred a few times. The V and J genes are TRBV20-1 and TRBJ2-1; the D call may be TRBD1 or TRBD2 (6 bases each). The length of the CDR3 is 15 residues. Per germline, CDR1 DFQATT and CDR2 SNEGSKA (reference sequence). Between the trimmed V and J ends, which lost 6 bases and 7 bases, there was a span of 22 bases. The CDR3 region has the DNA TGCAGTGCGAACTCCAAACAAGGGGGGTTGAATGAGCAGTTCTTC. Translating it yields CSANSKQGGLNEQFF.

This chain joins TRBV28 and TRBJ2-7; 7 bases are shared with TRBD1. Trimming took 7 bases from V and 3 from J; bases not matched to a gene: 12. Germline V lookup: CDR1 MDHEN, CDR2 SYDVKM. The CDR3 is 15 residues long. The CDR3 loop is CASIPGTASNYEQYF. CDR3 sequence (DNA): TGTGCCAGCATCCCCGGGACAGCGTCCAACTACGAGCAGTACTTC.

This clonotype was counted at least ten times. This rearrangement joins TRBV13 to TRBJ2-3, with D maybe TRBD1 (7 bases). From germline, CDR1 is PRHDT and CDR2 FYEKMQ (reference sequence). The CDR3 contains 16 residues. The V end lost 4 bases, the J end lost 2 bases, and 16 bases lay between the germline ends. The CDR3: CASSYRGQRATDTQYF. The DNA for the CDR3 is TGTGCCAGCAGCTATAGGGGACAGCGGGCCACAGATACGCAGTATTTT.

A remark on this clonotype: Possible read error: a much larger clone is one base away. The genes are TRBV7-9 and TRBJ1-6, with a possible D match to TRBD1 (5 bases). Germline CDR1 SEHNR, CDR2 FQNEAQ (reference sequence). This CDR3 contains 16 residues. CDR3 in DNA: TGTGCCAGCAGCTTAGCGTTCACAGGACCCAATTCACCCCTCTACTTT. As protein: CASSLAFTGPNSPLYF.

This clonotype was seen repeatedly, ten times or more. The V call is TRBV7-8, the J call TRBJ2-7; D not resolved. The CDR3 sequence is 15 residues long. Trimming pared 0 bases from V and 4 bases from J, leaving 13 bases between. The germline V gene encodes CDR1 SGHVS and CDR2 FQNEAQ. DNA of the CDR3: TGTGCCAGCAGCTTAGCCCCCTTGGTAGTGTACGAGCAGTACTTC. Amino acid sequence: CASSLAPLVVYEQYF.

This clonotype showed up just a few times. The J gene is TRBJ2-7, the V gene TRBV27, with 9 bases that match TRBD2. CDR3 length: 18 residues. The V and J ends lost 5 bases and 3 bases, in that order; junction bases with no gene match: 17. Germline V gene data show CDR1 as MNHEY and CDR2 as SMNVEV (reference sequence). CDR3 sequence: CASSAGAGGPNPYYEQYF. CDR3 in DNA: TGTGCCAGCAGTGCAGGGGCGGGAGGGCCTAACCCCTACTACGAGCAGTACTTC.

This clonotype was detected many times. This rearrangement joins TRBV19 to TRBJ2-7, with D perhaps matching TRBD2 (6 bases). Germline CDR1 is LNHDA and CDR2 is SQIVND (reference sequence). The V end was cut by 5 bases, the J end by 5 bases, with 19 bases between. This CDR3 has 15 amino acids. The CDR3, as DNA: TGTGCCAGTAGTGTGCCGAGTGGAGGGACCCACGAGCAGTACTTC. It specifies CASSVPSGGTHEQYF. Full variable domain (remainder filled in from reference TRBV19 and TRBJ2-7): DGGITQSPKYLFRKEGQNVTLSCEQNLNHDAMYWYRQDPGQGLRLIYYSQIVNDFQKGDIAEGYSVSREKKESFPLTVTSAQKNPTAFYLCASSVPSGGTHEQYFGPGTRLTVT.

The J gene is TRBJ1-2, the V gene TRBV19; D gene ambiguous. The V gene lost 0 bases and the J gene lost 4 bases, with 15 bases spanning the gap. The CDR3 is made up of 16 amino acids. The germline gives CDR1 LNHDA, CDR2 SQIVND (reference sequence). This CDR3 reads CASSIDARRPLYGYTF. The CDR3 nucleotides read TGTGCCAGTAGTATAGATGCCCGGAGACCCCTCTATGGCTACACCTTC.